Listed below are T cell receptor beta chains from one sample, sequenced in a study of PD-1 blockade in classical Hodgkin lymphoma. TCRdb keeps only in-frame clones here, not all; method: immunoSEQ multiplex PCR. The sample lists over 15,000 clones; approximately 68% were seen once. Source: peripheral blood mononuclear cells (PBMCs), taken before the second cycle of nivolumab. The receptors were gathered from a human donor with classical Hodgkin lymphoma. Both conserved end residues are part of each CDR3. D genes are given only for firm matches. A row's size may be missing; if present it is once, few, many or a size class.

J gene | D gene | clone size | V gene | CDR3 protein | CDR3 DNA
TRBJ2-5 | NA | NA | TRBV14 | CASSQAKTQYF | TGTGCCAGCAGCCAAGCGAAGACCCAGTACTTC
TRBJ2-1 | TRBD2 | NA | TRBV7-9 | CASSWALGLAGNEQFF | TGTGCCAGCAGCTGGGCTTTGGGACTAGCGGGTAATGAGCAGTTCTTC
TRBJ2-5 | NA | NA | TRBV5-1 | CASSLGDSLQETQYF | TGCGCCAGCAGCTTGGGAGACAGCCTCCAAGAGACCCAGTACTTC
TRBJ2-6 | TRBD1 | once | TRBV15 | CATSRDTRGQGQGVTGANVLTF | TGTGCCACCAGCAGAGATACTCGGGGCCAAGGACAGGGAGTTACCGGGGCCAACGTCCTGACTTTC
TRBJ2-2 | TRBD2 | NA | TRBV27 | CASSVLAEMNTGELFF | TGTGCCAGCAGTGTACTAGCGGAAATGAACACCGGGGAGCTGTTTTTT
TRBJ2-7 | NA | once | TRBV5-6 | CASSRSGTSYEQYF | TGTGCCAGCAGCCGATCCGGGACAAGTTACGAGCAGTACTTC
TRBJ1-5 | NA | few | TRBV10-3 | CAISTSRDGHQPQHF | TGTGCCATCAGTACATCCCGGGACGGCCATCAGCCCCAGCATTTT
TRBJ2-3 | TRBD2 | NA | TRBV5-1 | CASSGGLAGGSVTDTQYF | TGCGCCAGCAGCGGGGGACTAGCGGGAGGGTCAGTCACAGATACGCAGTATTTT
TRBJ2-6 | NA | few | TRBV29-1 | CSAEGGGGTTSGANVLTF | TGCAGCGCCGAGGGAGGCGGCGGTACTACCTCTGGGGCCAACGTCCTGACTTTC
TRBJ1-3 | NA | once | TRBV5-5 | CASSRAGDSFPGNTIYF | TGTGCCAGCAGCCGGGCCGGAGACTCTTTCCCTGGAAACACCATATATTTT
TRBJ2-7 | TRBD2 | NA | TRBV5-1 | CASSIETGTRSYEQYF | TGCGCCAGCAGCATCGAAACCGGGACTAGATCCTACGAGCAGTACTTC
TRBJ1-1 | NA | NA | TRBV27 | CASSLGAGAEAFF | TGTGCCAGCAGTCTCGGGGCGGGCGCTGAAGCTTTCTTT
TRBJ1-3 | NA | NA | TRBV7-9 | CASSLVRFSGNTIYF | TGTGCCAGCAGCTTAGTGCGGTTCTCTGGAAACACCATATATTTT
TRBJ1-5 | NA | few | TRBV7-9 | CASSSIRRGAVNQPQHF | TGTGCCAGCAGCTCTATCCGACGAGGCGCCGTCAATCAGCCCCAGCATTTT
TRBJ2-7 | TRBD1 | NA | TRBV5-4 | CASSWGQGAHEQYF | TGTGCCAGCAGCTGGGGACAGGGGGCCCACGAGCAGTACTTC
TRBJ1-1 | NA | NA | TRBV5-1 | CASSLDRMNTEAFF | TGCGCCAGCAGCTTGGATAGGATGAACACTGAAGCTTTCTTT
TRBJ2-3 | NA | NA | TRBV2 | CASSEDESTDTQYF | TGTGCCAGCAGTGAGGACGAGAGCACAGATACGCAGTATTTT